Shown below are 21 T cell receptor beta chains from a single sample sequenced in a study of graft-versus-host responses after intestinal transplantation. Libraries were prepared by immunoSEQ multiplex PCR; TCRdb keeps only in-frame clonotypes and omits some of them. Of some 14,000 clones detected, 35% appear once; the ten largest clones hold around 2.3%. Plating combined about 200,000 CFSE-labeled responder cells with about 200,000 irradiated, violet-dye-labeled stimulator cells. This specimen consisted of alloreactive CD8+ T cells from a mixed lymphocyte reaction culture, obtained before intestinal transplant. Subset: CFSE-low proliferating T cells sorted from roughly six-day pre-transplant mixed lymphocyte reaction (GvH or HvG direction). The receptors here all came from a human patient who received an intestinal transplant.

This clone turned up a few times. The rearrangement links TRBV19 to TRBJ2-7; 7 positions agree with TRBD1. This CDR3 contains 15 residues. Looked up from germline, CDR1 is LNHDA and CDR2 is SQIVND (reference sequence). Germline trimming cut 3 bases from V and 3 bases from J; bases unmatched to any gene: 8. The CDR3 DNA reads as TGTGCCAGTAGTATCGCCGGGACAGTACACTACGAGCAGTACTTC. Amino acids: CASSIAGTVHYEQYF.

In this sample, this clone turned up a few times. As DNA, the CDR3 is TGCGCCAGCAGCGTTCCCACAGCGGGGGCGTCTAGGGAAAAACTGTTTTTT. This encodes CASSVPTAGASREKLFF. V usage is TRBV5-1 and J usage is TRBJ1-4, with D perhaps TRBD1 (6 bases). The V and J ends lost 4 bases and 8 bases respectively, with 24 bases between them. Germline-derived CDR1 and CDR2 are SGHRS and YFSETQ. The CDR3 extends over 17 amino acids.

This clone was counted a few times. This sequence joins TRBV30 and TRBJ2-1, with D hard to call. The CDR3 consists of 15 residues. CDR1 is GTSNPN, CDR2 SVGIG, per germline (reference sequence). Trimming stripped 3 bases from V and 4 bases from J, with 16 bases between. The CDR3 loop is CAWSLLPDFYNEQFF. CDR3 in DNA: TGTGCCTGGAGCCTCTTACCTGATTTTTACAATGAGCAGTTCTTC.

The chain is built from TRBV5-5 and TRBJ1-2, with D possibly being TRBD1 (6 bases). V was cut by 4 bases and J by 3 bases, with 22 bases left in between. The germline CDR1 and CDR2 sequences are SGHKS and YYEKEE (reference sequence). The CDR3 length is 17 residues. CDR3 sequence: CASSLGADSEGYYGYTF. The CDR3 bases are TGTGCCAGCAGCCTGGGGGCTGACAGTGAAGGTTACTATGGCTACACCTTC.

This chain's CDR3 is CASTFDRAVQRNSPLHF. CDR3 DNA sequence: TGTGCCAGCACCTTCGACAGGGCGGTACAAAGGAATTCACCCCTCCACTTT. This chain links TRBV2 with TRBJ1-6; 7 nucleotides line up with TRBD1. The ends lost 7 bases at V and 7 bases at J; junction bases unmatched: 16. CDR3 length equals 17 residues. Germline V lookup: CDR1 SNHLY, CDR2 FYNNEI.

This clone showed up just a few times. The V gene is TRBV27, the J gene TRBJ2-1; D not resolved. Looked up from germline, CDR1 is MNHEY and CDR2 is SMNVEV (reference sequence). This CDR3 comprises 12 residues. Trimming removed 3 bases at V and 9 bases at J, with 9 bases between. The CDR3 sequence: CASSFVRSEQFF. The CDR3 DNA follows: TGTGCCAGCAGTTTTGTGCGGAGTGAGCAGTTCTTC.

This clone is termed medium-sized. The chain uses TRBV15 and TRBJ1-1, with TRBD1 identical over 9 bases. V lost 5 bases, J lost 10 bases, and 14 bases stayed unmatched. This CDR3 region has 15 residues. CDR1 is LNHNV, CDR2 YYDKDF, per germline (reference sequence). The CDR3 reads CATSLANRDRVRAFF. As DNA, the CDR3 is TGTGCCACCAGCTTAGCCAACCGGGACAGGGTCAGAGCTTTCTTT.

This clone was seen a handful of times. The gene calls are TRBV11-2 and TRBJ1-5, with D maybe TRBD1 (6 bases). The germline V and J ends were trimmed by 4 bases and 6 bases, with 10 bases remaining between them. This CDR3 contains 13 residues. Germline V CDR1 and CDR2: SGHAT, FQNNGV. The CDR3 nucleotides read TGTGCCAGCAGCTCGGAGGACAGTCAGCCCCAGCATTTT. Protein sequence: CASSSEDSQPQHF.

This clone has just a few counts. This chain links TRBV15 with TRBJ1-4, with 7 bases matching TRBD1. Unmatched junction bases numbered 13, after V lost 4 bases and J lost 14 bases. Germline-derived CDR1 and CDR2 are LNHNV and YYDKDF (reference sequence). The CDR3 length is 14 residues. The CDR3 DNA reads TGTGCCACCAGCACAGACAGGGTCGTTCACTTCCTGTTTTTT. As protein: CATSTDRVVHFLFF.

This chain joins TRBV30 and TRBJ1-3; maybe TRBD1 (6 bases). In germline, CDR1 is GTSNPN, CDR2 SVGIG (reference sequence). The CDR3 consists of 13 residues. Trimming left V 5 bases short and J 2 bases short, with 10 bases between. Written as DNA, the CDR3 is TGTGCCTGGTCCTCAGGGGCTGGAAACACCATATATTTT. Translating gives CAWSSGAGNTIYF. Full variable domain (remainder filled in from reference TRBV30 and TRBJ1-3): SQTIHQWPATLVQPVGSPLSLECTVEGTSNPNLYWYRQAAGRGLQLLFYSVGIGQISSEVPQNLSASRPQDRQFILSSKKLLLSDSGFYLCAWSSGAGNTIYFGEGSWLTVV.

The genes are TRBV16 and TRBJ1-2; D perhaps matches TRBD1 (6 bases). CDR1 is KGHSY, CDR2 FQNENV, per germline. This CDR3 contains 14 residues. V shed 4 bases and J shed 4 bases, with 13 bases lying between them. CDR3 loop: CASSLKDSFYGYTF. The CDR3 DNA sequence: TGTGCCAGCAGCCTGAAGGACAGTTTCTATGGCTACACCTTC. Complete variable domain (other parts from reference TRBV16 and TRBJ1-2): GEEVAQTPKHLVRGEGQKAKLYCAPIKGHSYVFWYQQVLKNEFKFLISFQNENVFDETGMPKERFSAKCLPNSPCSLEIQATKLEDSAVYFCASSLKDSFYGYTFGSGTRLTVV.

The chain links TRBV7-9 to TRBJ2-7; 12 positions match TRBD2. The CDR3 loop spans 17 amino acids. CDR1 and CDR2 (germline): SEHNR, FQNEAQ (reference sequence). V shed 5 bases, J shed 2 bases, and the junction held 10 bases outside the gene matches. The CDR3 reads CASSPKLAGGPAYEQYF. CDR3 DNA sequence: TGTGCCAGCAGCCCTAAACTAGCGGGGGGCCCGGCCTACGAGCAGTACTTC. Supplemented by reference TRBV7-9 and TRBJ2-7, the full variable domain reads DTGVSQNPRHKITKRGQNVTFRCDPISEHNRLYWYRQTLGQGPEFLTYFQNEAQLEKSRLLSDRFSAERPKGSFSTLEIQRTEQGDSAMYLCASSPKLAGGPAYEQYFGPGTRLTVT.

This clone was seen only a few times. The chain links TRBV7-9 to TRBJ1-1; 11 nucleotides agree with TRBD1. The CDR3 length is 16 residues. The germline CDR1 and CDR2 sequences are SEHNR and FQNEAQ (reference sequence). With V trimmed by 5 bases and J by 4 bases, 9 bases remained unmatched. Written as DNA, the CDR3 is TGTGCCAGCAGCCATCACATTGGGACAGGGGGCACTGAAGCTTTCTTT. It yields the protein CASSHHIGTGGTEAFF.

The chain recombines TRBV4-2 with TRBJ1-6; D ambiguous. Looked up from germline, CDR1 is LGHNA and CDR2 is YNFKEQ. The CDR3 contains 17 residues. Trimming cost V 0 bases and J 0 bases, with 9 bases left between them. The CDR3 is CASSQDDVSSYNSPLHF. CDR3 DNA: TGTGCCAGCAGCCAAGACGACGTAAGCTCCTATAATTCACCCCTCCACTTT.

The V call is TRBV2, the J call TRBJ2-1, with 7 positions matching TRBD2. This CDR3 contains 16 residues. Germline values: CDR1 SNHLY, CDR2 FYNNEI. V lost 3 bases and J lost 0; bases outside the gene matches: 5. The CDR3 nucleotides read TGTGCCAGCAGTGATTTGGGGGGGAGCTCCTACAATGAGCAGTTCTTC. Translating it yields CASSDLGGSSYNEQFF.

In this sample, this clone turned up once. The sample holds other DNA sequences that translate to the same CDR3. The rearrangement links TRBV2 to TRBJ2-5; tentative D call: TRBD2 (6 bases). Deletions cut 4 bases from V and 7 bases from J, with 22 bases between. Germline CDR1 and CDR2: SNHLY and FYNNEI. CDR3 length: 16 residues. CDR3 DNA: TGTGCCAGCAGTGGACTGGTGACTAGTGTAACCCGGACCCAGTACTTC. It encodes CASSGLVTSVTRTQYF.

The sample holds a few counts of this clone. The chain employs TRBV19 and TRBJ2-1, with 11 bases matching TRBD2. The CDR3 extends over 16 amino acids. Germline loops: CDR1 LNHDA, CDR2 SQIVND (reference sequence). The V gene end was trimmed by 3 bases and the J gene end by 2 bases; junction bases not matched to a gene: 3. The CDR3 spells CASSIASGGPYNEQFF. The CDR3 DNA reads TGTGCCAGTAGTATTGCTAGCGGGGGGCCCTACAATGAGCAGTTCTTC. The full variable domain, rest sourced from reference TRBV19 and TRBJ2-1, is DGGITQSPKYLFRKEGQNVTLSCEQNLNHDAMYWYRQDPGQGLRLIYYSQIVNDFQKGDIAEGYSVSREKKESFPLTVTSAQKNPTAFYLCASSIASGGPYNEQFFGPGTRLTVL.

V usage is TRBV5-1 and J usage is TRBJ2-1; possibly TRBD2 for D (5 bases). V lost 7 bases, J lost 9 bases, and 11 bases lay in between. Germline CDR1 and CDR2: SGHRS and YFSETQ. The CDR3 has 11 residues. The CDR3 loop reads CASEGHTEQFF. CDR3 DNA: TGCGCCAGCGAGGGTCATACTGAGCAGTTCTTC.

The chain uses TRBV11-2 and TRBJ2-7; D assignment may be TRBD1 or TRBD2 (5 bases each). The CDR3 has 13 residues. V shed 3 bases and J shed 4 bases, with 10 bases lying between them. Germline loops: CDR1 SGHAT, CDR2 FQNNGV. Here the CDR3 DNA reads TGTGCCAGCAGCTTGGGGGAGCCTTACGAGCAGTACTTC. Translated: CASSLGEPYEQYF.

The rearrangement uses TRBV4-1 and TRBJ2-2; no clear D. Germline loops: CDR1 MGHRA, CDR2 YSYEKL. The V and J ends lost 4 bases and 4 bases respectively, with 13 bases between them. There are 15 residues in the CDR3. The CDR3 bases are TGCGCCAGCAGCCGGAATACACTTAGCACCGGGGAGCTGTTTTTT. Translation: CASSRNTLSTGELFF.

The chain uses TRBV7-9 and TRBJ2-3, with a possible D match to TRBD2 (7 bases). The V gene lost 7 bases and the J gene lost 6 bases, with 20 bases spanning the gap. Germline-derived CDR1 and CDR2 are SEHNR and FQNEAQ (reference sequence). CDR3 length equals 15 residues. CDR3 nucleotide sequence: TGTGCCAGCACCGTTAGAGGGGGGGCCACGGATACGCAGTATTTT. Protein: CASTVRGGATDTQYF.